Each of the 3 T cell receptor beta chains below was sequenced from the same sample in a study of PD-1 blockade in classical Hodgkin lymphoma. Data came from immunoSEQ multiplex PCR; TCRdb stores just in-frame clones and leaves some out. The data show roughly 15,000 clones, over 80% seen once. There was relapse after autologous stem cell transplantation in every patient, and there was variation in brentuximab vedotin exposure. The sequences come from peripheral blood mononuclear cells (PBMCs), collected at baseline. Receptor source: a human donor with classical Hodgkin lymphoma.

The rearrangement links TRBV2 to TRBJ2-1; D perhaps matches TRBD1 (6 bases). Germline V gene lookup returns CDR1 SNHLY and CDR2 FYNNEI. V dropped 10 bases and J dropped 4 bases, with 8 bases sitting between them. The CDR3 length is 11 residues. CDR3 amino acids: CATQGYNEQFF. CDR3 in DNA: TGTGCCACACAGGGTTACAATGAGCAGTTCTTC.

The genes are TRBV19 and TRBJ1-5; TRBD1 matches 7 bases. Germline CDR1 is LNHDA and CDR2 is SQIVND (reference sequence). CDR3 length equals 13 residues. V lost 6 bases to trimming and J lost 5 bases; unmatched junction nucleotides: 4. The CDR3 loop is CASSRDRHQPQHF. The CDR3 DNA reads TGTGCCAGTAGCAGGGACAGACATCAGCCCCAGCATTTT.

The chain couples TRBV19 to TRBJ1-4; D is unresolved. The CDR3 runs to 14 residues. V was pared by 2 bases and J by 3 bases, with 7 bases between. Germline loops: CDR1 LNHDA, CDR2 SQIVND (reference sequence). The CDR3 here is CASSIRPANEKLFF. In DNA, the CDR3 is TGTGCCAGTAGTATAAGGCCGGCTAATGAAAAACTGTTTTTT.